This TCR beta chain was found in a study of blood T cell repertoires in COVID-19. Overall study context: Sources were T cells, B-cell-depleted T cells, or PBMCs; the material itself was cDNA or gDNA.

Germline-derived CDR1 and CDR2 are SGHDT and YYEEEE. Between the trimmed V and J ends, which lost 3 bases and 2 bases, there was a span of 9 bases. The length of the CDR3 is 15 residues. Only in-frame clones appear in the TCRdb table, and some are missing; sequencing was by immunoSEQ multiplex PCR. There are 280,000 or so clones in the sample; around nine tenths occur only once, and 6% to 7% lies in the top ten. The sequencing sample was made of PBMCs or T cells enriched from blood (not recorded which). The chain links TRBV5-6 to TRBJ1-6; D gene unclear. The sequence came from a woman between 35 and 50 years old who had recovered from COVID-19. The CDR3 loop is CASSSGGTYNSPLHF. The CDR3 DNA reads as TGTGCCAGCAGCTCTGGAGGCACCTATAATTCACCCCTCCACTTT.